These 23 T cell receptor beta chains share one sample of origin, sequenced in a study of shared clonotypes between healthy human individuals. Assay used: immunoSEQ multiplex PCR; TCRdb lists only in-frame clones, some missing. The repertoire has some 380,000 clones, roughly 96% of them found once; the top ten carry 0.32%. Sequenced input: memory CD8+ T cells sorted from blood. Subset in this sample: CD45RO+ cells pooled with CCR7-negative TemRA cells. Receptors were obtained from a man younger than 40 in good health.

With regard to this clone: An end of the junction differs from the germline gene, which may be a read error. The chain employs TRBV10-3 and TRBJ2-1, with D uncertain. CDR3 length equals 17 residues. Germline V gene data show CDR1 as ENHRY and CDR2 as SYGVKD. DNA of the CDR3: TGTGTCATCAGTGAGTATAAGCAATTGTACTTAAGCAATGAGCAGTTCTTC. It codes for CVISEYKQLYLSNEQFF.

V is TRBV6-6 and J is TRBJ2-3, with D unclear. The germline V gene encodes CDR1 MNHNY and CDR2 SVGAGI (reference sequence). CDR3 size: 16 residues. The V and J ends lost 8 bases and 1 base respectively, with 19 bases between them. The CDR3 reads CASSPKLLEGTDTQYF. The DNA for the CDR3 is TGTGCCAGCTCCCCCAAATTGCTAGAGGGCACAGATACGCAGTATTTT.

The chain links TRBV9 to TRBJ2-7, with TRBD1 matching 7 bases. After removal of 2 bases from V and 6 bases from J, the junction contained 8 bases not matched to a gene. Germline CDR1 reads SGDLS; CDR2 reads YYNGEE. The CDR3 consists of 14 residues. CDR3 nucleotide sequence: TGTGCCAGCAGCGTCTCGGACAGGATTAGCGAGCAGTACTTC. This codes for CASSVSDRISEQYF.

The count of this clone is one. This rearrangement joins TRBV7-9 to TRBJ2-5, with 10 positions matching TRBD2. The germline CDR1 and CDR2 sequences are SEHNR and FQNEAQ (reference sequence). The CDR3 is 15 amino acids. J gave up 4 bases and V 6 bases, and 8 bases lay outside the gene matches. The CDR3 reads CASSPRASGRETQYF. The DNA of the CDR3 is TGTGCCAGCAGTCCTAGGGCTAGCGGGAGAGAGACCCAGTACTTC.

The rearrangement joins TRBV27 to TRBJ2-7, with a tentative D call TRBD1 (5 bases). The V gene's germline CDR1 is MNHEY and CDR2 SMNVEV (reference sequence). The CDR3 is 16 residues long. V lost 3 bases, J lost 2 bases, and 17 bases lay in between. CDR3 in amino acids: CASSFAAPTETYEQYF. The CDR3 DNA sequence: TGTGCCAGCAGTTTTGCCGCCCCGACAGAAACCTACGAGCAGTACTTC.

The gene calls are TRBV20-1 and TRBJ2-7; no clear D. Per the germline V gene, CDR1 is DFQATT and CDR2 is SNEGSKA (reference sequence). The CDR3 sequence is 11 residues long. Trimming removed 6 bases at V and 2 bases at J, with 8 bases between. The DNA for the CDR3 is TGCAGTGCCTATAATACCTACGAGCAGTACTTC. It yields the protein CSAYNTYEQYF.

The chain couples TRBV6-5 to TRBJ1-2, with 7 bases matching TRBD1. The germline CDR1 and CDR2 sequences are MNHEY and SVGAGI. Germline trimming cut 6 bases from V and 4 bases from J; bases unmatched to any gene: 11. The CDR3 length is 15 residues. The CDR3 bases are TGTGCCAGCAGCCGATCGACAGGGAAGACCTATGGCTACACCTTC. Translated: CASSRSTGKTYGYTF.

The DNA of the CDR3 is TGTGCCAGCAGCTACGGGGTATTCTCTGGAAACACCATATATTTT. This translates into CASSYGVFSGNTIYF. V and J are TRBV6-5 and TRBJ1-3; D remains unclear. The V gene lost 6 bases and the J gene lost 0 bases, with 12 bases spanning the gap. From germline, CDR1 is MNHEY and CDR2 SVGAGI. The CDR3 has 15 residues.

This CDR3 is CASSLEGQRTYEQYF. CDR3 DNA sequence: TGTGCCAGCAGCTTGGAGGGACAGAGGACCTACGAGCAGTACTTC. This chain uses TRBV5-4 with TRBJ2-7; 7 positions agree with TRBD1. CDR1 SGHNT and CDR2 YYREEE come from the germline V gene (reference sequence). The V gene end was trimmed by 0 bases and the J gene end by 2 bases; junction bases not matched to a gene: 5. CDR3 length equals 15 residues.

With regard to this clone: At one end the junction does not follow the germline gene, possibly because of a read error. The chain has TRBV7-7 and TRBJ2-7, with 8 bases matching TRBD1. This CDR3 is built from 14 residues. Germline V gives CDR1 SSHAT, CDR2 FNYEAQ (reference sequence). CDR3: CASSPGQGGDEQYF. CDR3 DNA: TGTGCTAGCAGCCCAGGACAGGGCGGTGACGAGCAGTACTTC.

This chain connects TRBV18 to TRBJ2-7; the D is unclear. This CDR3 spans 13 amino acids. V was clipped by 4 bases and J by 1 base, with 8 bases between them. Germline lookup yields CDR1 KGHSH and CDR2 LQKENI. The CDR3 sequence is CASSLGVSYEQYF. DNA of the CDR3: TGTGCCAGCTCACTCGGCGTATCCTACGAGCAGTACTTC.

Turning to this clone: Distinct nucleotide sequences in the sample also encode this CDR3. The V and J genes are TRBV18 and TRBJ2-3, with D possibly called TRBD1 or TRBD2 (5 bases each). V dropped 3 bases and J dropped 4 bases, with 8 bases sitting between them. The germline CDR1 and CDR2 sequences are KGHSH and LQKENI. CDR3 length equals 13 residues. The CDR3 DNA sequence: TGTGCCAGCTCACCCGGGACGGCAGATACGCAGTATTTT. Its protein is CASSPGTADTQYF.

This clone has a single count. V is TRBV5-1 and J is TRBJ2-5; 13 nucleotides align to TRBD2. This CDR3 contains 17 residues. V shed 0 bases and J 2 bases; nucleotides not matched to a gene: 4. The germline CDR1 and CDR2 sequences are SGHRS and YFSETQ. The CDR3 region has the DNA TGCGCCAGCAGCTTGGGGGGACTAGCGGGATTTCAAGAGACCCAGTACTTC. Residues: CASSLGGLAGFQETQYF. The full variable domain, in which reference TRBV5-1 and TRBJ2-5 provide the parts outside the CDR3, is KAGVTQTPRYLIKTRGQQVTLSCSPISGHRSVSWYQQTPGQGLQFLFEYFSETQRNKGNFPGRFSGRQFSNSRSEMNVSTLELGDSALYLCASSLGGLAGFQETQYFGPGTRLLVL.

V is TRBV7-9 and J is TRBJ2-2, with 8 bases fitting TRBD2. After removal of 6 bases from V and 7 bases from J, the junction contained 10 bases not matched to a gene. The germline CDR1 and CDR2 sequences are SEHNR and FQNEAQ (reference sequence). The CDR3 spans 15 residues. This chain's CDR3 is CASSLLAAEGGELFF. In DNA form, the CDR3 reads TGTGCCAGCAGTTTACTAGCGGCTGAGGGCGGGGAGCTGTTTTTT.

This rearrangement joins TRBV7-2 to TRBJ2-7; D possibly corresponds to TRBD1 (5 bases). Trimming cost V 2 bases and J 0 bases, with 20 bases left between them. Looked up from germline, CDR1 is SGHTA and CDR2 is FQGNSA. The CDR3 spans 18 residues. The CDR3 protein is CASSLIVGYQGFSYEQYF. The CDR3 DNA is TGTGCCAGCAGCTTAATTGTCGGTTATCAGGGTTTCTCCTACGAGCAGTACTTC.

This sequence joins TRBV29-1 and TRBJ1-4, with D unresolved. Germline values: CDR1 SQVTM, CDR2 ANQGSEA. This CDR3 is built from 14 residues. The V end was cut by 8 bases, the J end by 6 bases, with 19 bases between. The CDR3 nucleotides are TGCAGCACCCGCTCGGGTGGAGTGGATGAAAAACTGTTTTTT. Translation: CSTRSGGVDEKLFF.

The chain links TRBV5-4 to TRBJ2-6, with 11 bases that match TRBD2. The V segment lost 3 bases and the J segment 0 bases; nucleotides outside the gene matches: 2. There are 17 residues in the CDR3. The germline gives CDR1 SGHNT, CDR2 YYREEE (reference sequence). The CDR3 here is CASSSGTSGSGANVLTF. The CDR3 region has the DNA TGTGCCAGCAGCTCCGGGACTAGCGGCTCTGGGGCCAACGTCCTGACTTTC.

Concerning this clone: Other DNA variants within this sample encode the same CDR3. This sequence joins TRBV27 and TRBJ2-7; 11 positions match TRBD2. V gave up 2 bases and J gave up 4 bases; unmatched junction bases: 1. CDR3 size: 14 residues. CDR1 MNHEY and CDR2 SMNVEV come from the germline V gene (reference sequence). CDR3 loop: CASSLLAGGYEQYF. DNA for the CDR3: TGTGCCAGCAGTTTACTAGCGGGAGGTTACGAGCAGTACTTC.

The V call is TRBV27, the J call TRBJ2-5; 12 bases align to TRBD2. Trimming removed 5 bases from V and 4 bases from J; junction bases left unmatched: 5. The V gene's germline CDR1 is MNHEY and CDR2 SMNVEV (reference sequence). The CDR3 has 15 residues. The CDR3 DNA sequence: TGTGCCAGCAGTGCACAACTAGCGGGAGGAGAGACCCAGTACTTC. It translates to CASSAQLAGGETQYF.

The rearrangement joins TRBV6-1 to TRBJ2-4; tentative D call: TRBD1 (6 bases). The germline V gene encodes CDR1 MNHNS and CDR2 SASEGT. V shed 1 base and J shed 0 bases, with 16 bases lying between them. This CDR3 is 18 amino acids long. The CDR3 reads CASSEVGTPILAKNIQYF. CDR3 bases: TGTGCCAGCAGTGAAGTGGGGACACCAATTCTAGCCAAAAACATTCAGTACTTC.

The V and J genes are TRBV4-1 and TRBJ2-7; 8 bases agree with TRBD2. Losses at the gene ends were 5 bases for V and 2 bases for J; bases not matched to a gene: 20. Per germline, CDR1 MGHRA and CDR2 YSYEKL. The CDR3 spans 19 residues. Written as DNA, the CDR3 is TGCGCCAGCAGCTATATTTGGATGGCGGGAGGCCGCCCCCCCTACGAGCAGTACTTC. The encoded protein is CASSYIWMAGGRPPYEQYF.

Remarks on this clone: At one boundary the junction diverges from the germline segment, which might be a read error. CDR3 sequence (DNA): TGCGCCAGCAGCTTGTCGACAGGGGTCAACGTCCTGACTTTC. As protein: CASSLSTGVNVLTF. This sequence joins TRBV5-1 and TRBJ2-6; 8 bases agree with TRBD1. The length of the CDR3 is 14 residues. Looked up from germline, CDR1 is SGHRS and CDR2 is YFSETQ.

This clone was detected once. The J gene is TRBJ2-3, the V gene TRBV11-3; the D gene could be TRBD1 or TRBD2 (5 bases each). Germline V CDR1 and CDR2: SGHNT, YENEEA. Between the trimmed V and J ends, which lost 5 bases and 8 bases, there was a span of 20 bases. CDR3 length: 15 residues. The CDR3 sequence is CASSRGGSDTATQYF. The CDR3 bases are TGTGCCAGCAGCCGGGGTGGATCGGACACGGCTACGCAGTATTTT.